This entry is about one T cell receptor beta chain. No antigen is known for it. The sample carries other DNA sequences with the same CDR3. This sample is part of a study of shared clonotypes between healthy human individuals. Overall study results and limits: Researchers sampled blood only, noting tissue repertoires likely differ. Sharing across a few donors was seen in approximately 5.2% of naive CD4 clonotypes.

The germline CDR1 and CDR2 sequences are MNHNS and SASEGT. Trimming pared 1 base from V and 3 bases from J, leaving 4 bases between. The CDR3 has 12 residues. The material for each subset, its genomic DNA, was split evenly across several immunoSEQ plates. TCRdb's copy holds only in-frame clones and misses some; the assay was immunoSEQ multiplex PCR. Of approximately 940,000 clones in the sample, approximately 80% were seen once. Material: memory CD4+ T cells sorted from blood. Specified subset: CD45RA-negative fraction. The V and J genes are TRBV6-1 and TRBJ2-7, with D unresolved. The source is a man between 18 and 29 years old in good health. The CDR3 sequence is CASSEGGYEQYF. The CDR3 coding sequence is TGTGCCAGCAGTGAAGGGGGCTACGAGCAGTACTTC.